What follows are 16 T cell receptor beta chains derived from one specimen sequenced in a study of human T cells and chemical hapten exposure. TCRdb redid the calling of the RACE reads with MiXCR, one entry per CDR3 protein. Among tens of thousands of distinct CDR3 sequences listed, roughly 11% were seen once. Documented time point: pre-sensitization, week 0. Treatment defined: therapeutic diphenylcyclopropenone sensitization with weekly scalp DPC. The sample here was whole blood, taken in connection with sensitization to the hapten diphenylcyclopropenone (DPC). These TCRs come from a woman aged 45-60 years with alopecia areata. Some clones in this sample may be carry-over from other donors' samples.

This clonotype was counted between two and nine times. A much larger clone is a single base away; this may be a read error. The chain has TRBV6-2 or TRBV6-3 and TRBJ2-1; D is perhaps TRBD1 (7 bases). Germline V gives CDR1 MNHEY, CDR2 SVGEGT. The CDR3 is 16 amino acids. CDR3 sequence: CASSYGGGFSCNEQFF. CDR3 nucleotides: TGTGCCAGCAGTTACGGAGGGGGCTTCTCCTGCAATGAGCAGTTCTTC.

Ten or more counts support this clonotype. The chain has TRBV20-1 and TRBJ1-2, with 9 bases fitting TRBD1. Germline assignment: CDR1 DFQATT and CDR2 SNEGSKA (reference sequence). This CDR3 spans 15 amino acids. Trimming took 2 bases from V and 5 from J; bases not matched to a gene: 9. The CDR3 DNA follows: TGCAGTGCTAGACGGACAGGGGTCCCAGGGTATGGCTACACCTTC. Protein: CSARRTGVPGYGYTF.

This clonotype was detected ten times or more. V usage is TRBV12-3 or TRBV12-4 and J usage is TRBJ2-3, with 11 nucleotides matching TRBD2. Trimming cost V 0 bases and J 2 bases; bases outside gene matches: 7. This CDR3 contains 18 residues. The CDR3 loop reads CASSLASLAGGITDTQYF. CDR3 bases: TGTGCCAGCAGTTTAGCGTCGCTAGCGGGGGGAATCACAGATACGCAGTATTTT.

This clonotype was seen only a few times. The gene calls are TRBV6-5 and TRBJ2-1; D not resolved. The V end lost 5 bases, the J end lost 8 bases, and 13 bases lay between the germline ends. CDR1 is MNHEY and CDR2 is SVGAGI in the germline V gene. The CDR3 loop spans 13 amino acids. The CDR3 nucleotides read TGTGCCAGCAGTGAGACCTTGGGCTATGAGCAGTTCTTC. It encodes CASSETLGYEQFF.

This clonotype was counted between two and nine times. J is TRBJ2-7 and V is TRBV11-2; no definite D call. The germline CDR1 and CDR2 sequences are SGHAT and FQNNGV. Trimming cost V 3 bases and J 1 base, with 10 bases left between them. The CDR3 runs to 14 residues. The CDR3 sequence is CASSFVDLSYEQYF. Here the CDR3 DNA reads TGTGCCAGCAGCTTCGTAGATTTATCCTACGAGCAGTACTTC.

V and J are TRBV5-1 and TRBJ2-3; 8 bases match TRBD2. Germline CDR1 SGHRS, CDR2 YFSETQ. The CDR3 consists of 15 residues. Trimming cost V 7 bases and J 0 bases; bases outside gene matches: 7. The CDR3 nucleotides are TGCGCCAGCTTTGCGGGAGGTCCTAGCACAGATACGCAGTATTTT. It codes for CASFAGGPSTDTQYF.

This clonotype was seen a few times. The V gene is TRBV12-3 or TRBV12-4, the J gene TRBJ1-5, with D perhaps TRBD1 (5 bases). V was clipped by 3 bases and J by 2 bases, with 11 bases between them. The CDR3 runs 15 residues. The CDR3 loop is CASSLRGSGNQPQHF. DNA of the CDR3: TGTGCCAGCAGTTTGAGGGGTTCGGGCAATCAGCCCCAGCATTTT.

Only a few counts were recorded for this clonotype. This sequence joins TRBV30 and TRBJ1-2, with 7 nucleotides matching TRBD1. Germline-derived CDR1 and CDR2 are GTSNPN and SVGIG (reference sequence). The CDR3 extends over 13 amino acids. Trimming removed 2 bases from V and 5 bases from J; junction bases left unmatched: 5. This CDR3 reads CAWSKGGVYGYTF. CDR3 in DNA: TGTGCCTGGAGTAAAGGGGGCGTTTATGGCTACACCTTC.

The CDR3 spells CAISDTHYEQYF. Here the CDR3 DNA reads TGTGCCATCAGTGACACACACTACGAGCAGTACTTC. The rearrangement uses TRBV10-3 and TRBJ2-7; no reliable D call. Germline CDR1 is ENHRY and CDR2 is SYGVKD. The CDR3 is made up of 12 amino acids. Trimming removed 3 bases at V and 3 bases at J, with 6 bases between.

Ten or more counts support this clonotype. The V gene is TRBV6-2 or TRBV6-3, the J gene TRBJ2-1, with TRBD2 identical over 7 bases. J lost 7 bases, V lost 2 bases, and 2 bases had no gene match. Germline CDR1 is MNHEY and CDR2 is SVGEGT. The CDR3 sequence is 13 residues long. Here the CDR3 reads CASSYAGRNEQFF. In nucleotides, the CDR3 is TGTGCCAGCAGTTACGCCGGGAGGAATGAGCAGTTCTTC.

This clonotype was seen at least ten times. The V and J genes are TRBV9 and TRBJ2-7; D remains ambiguous. The CDR3 length is 13 residues. Looked up from germline, CDR1 is SGDLS and CDR2 is YYNGEE. The V end lost 7 bases, the J end lost 4 bases, and 15 bases lay between the germline ends. Written as DNA, the CDR3 is TGTGCCAGCGGAGAAAGCGACCAGTACGAGCAGTACTTC. It codes for CASGESDQYEQYF.

This clonotype appeared many times. The rearrangement uses TRBV29-1 and TRBJ2-2, with D unresolved. Trimming pared 7 bases from V and 4 bases from J, leaving 10 bases between. Germline CDR1 and CDR2: SQVTM and ANQGSEA. The CDR3 contains 12 residues. The CDR3 region has the DNA TGCAGCGCCCTTCTAGGCACCGGGGAGCTGTTTTTT. This encodes CSALLGTGELFF.

This chain uses TRBV11-2 with TRBJ1-4, with D unclear. CDR3 size: 17 residues. Germline V lookup: CDR1 SGHAT, CDR2 FQNNGV. V dropped 2 bases and J dropped 5 bases, with 18 bases sitting between them. The CDR3 DNA reads as TGTGCCAGCAGCTTAACCCCGTTCGGTACGCTCAATGAAAAACTGTTTTTT. It codes for CASSLTPFGTLNEKLFF.

In this sample, this clonotype turned up many times. The V call is TRBV10-2, the J call TRBJ2-2, with D perhaps TRBD2 (5 bases). V lost 6 bases and J 4 bases, leaving 15 bases between the germline ends. The CDR3 has 15 residues. CDR1 WSHSY and CDR2 SAAADI come from the germline V gene. CDR3 amino acids: CASRGSAGGTGELFF. As DNA, the CDR3 is TGCGCCAGCAGGGGGTCGGCGGGCGGCACCGGGGAGCTGTTTTTT.

This rearrangement joins TRBV29-1 to TRBJ2-7; D not resolved. Trimming cost V 4 bases and J 9 bases, with 22 bases left between them. This CDR3 comprises 14 residues. Per germline, CDR1 SQVTM and CDR2 ANQGSEA. The CDR3 region has the DNA TGCAGCGTTGTAACGGATGATTACCCCCCCGGGCAGTACTTC. It yields the protein CSVVTDDYPPGQYF.

This clonotype was counted ten times or more. V and J are TRBV6-1 and TRBJ2-1, with TRBD2 identical over 9 bases. Germline loops: CDR1 MNHNS, CDR2 SASEGT. With V trimmed by 5 bases and J by 6 bases, 5 bases remained unmatched. The CDR3 has 14 amino acids. The CDR3: CASSLGGRANEQFF. In nucleotides, the CDR3 is TGTGCCAGCAGTCTGGGCGGGAGGGCCAATGAGCAGTTCTTC.